A selection of T cell receptor beta chains follows, all from one sample in a study of blood T cell repertoires in COVID-19. The protocol was immunoSEQ multiplex PCR, while the TCRdb copy is restricted to in-frame clones and leaves out a portion. Counted here are about 250,000 clones, around 88% occurring once; the ten biggest clones make up approximately 1.4%. The sequenced material came from peripheral blood. These receptors all stem from a man older than 75 with acute or convalescent COVID-19. Both conserved end residues are part of each CDR3. A D gene is named only where the DNA matches it firmly. Clone size appears in some rows only: once, few, many, or a class for an expanded clone.

size: -
J: TRBJ1-2
V: TRBV19
D: -
CDR3: CASSPRGEIYGYTF
DNA: TGTGCCAGTAGTCCTCGGGGAGAGATCTATGGCTACACCTTC

size: few
J: TRBJ2-1
V: TRBV4-3
D: -
CDR3: CASSQASSASSYNEQFF
DNA: TGCGCCAGCAGCCAAGCATCGTCAGCGAGCTCCTACAATGAGCAGTTCTTC

size: -
J: TRBJ2-7
V: TRBV28
D: TRBD2
CDR3: CASSFGTSGRQYF
DNA: TGTGCCAGCAGTTTTGGGACTAGCGGGAGGCAGTACTTC

size: -
J: TRBJ2-7
V: TRBV5-1
D: -
CDR3: CASSLGTSEQYF
DNA: TGCGCCAGCAGCTTGGGGACAAGCGAGCAGTACTTC

size: -
J: TRBJ1-6
V: TRBV18
D: -
CDR3: CASSPQGSYNSPLHF
DNA: TGTGCCAGCTCCCCCCAAGGGAGCTATAATTCACCCCTCCACTTT

size: -
J: TRBJ2-1
V: TRBV3-1/TRBV3-2
D: TRBD2
CDR3: CASSFRLADSYNEQFF
DNA: TGTGCCAGCAGCTTCCGACTAGCCGATTCCTACAATGAGCAGTTCTTC

size: -
J: TRBJ2-1
V: TRBV6-2/TRBV6-3
D: TRBD2
CDR3: CASSSLAGVHNEQFF
DNA: TGTGCCAGCAGTTCCCTAGCGGGGGTCCACAATGAGCAGTTCTTC

size: -
J: TRBJ1-1
V: TRBV7-8
D: -
CDR3: CASSLVRGAGTEAFF
DNA: TGTGCCAGCAGCTTAGTTCGGGGGGCAGGCACTGAAGCTTTCTTT

size: -
J: TRBJ2-2
V: TRBV6-5
D: -
CDR3: CASSYSRYTGELFF
DNA: TGTGCCAGCAGTTACTCGCGTTACACCGGGGAGCTGTTTTTT

size: -
J: TRBJ2-3
V: TRBV6-5
D: -
CDR3: CASSYGGGADTQYF
DNA: TGTGCCAGCAGTTACGGCGGCGGGGCAGATACGCAGTATTTT

size: once
J: TRBJ2-5
V: TRBV6-2/TRBV6-3
D: -
CDR3: CASSYWGEAMETQYF
DNA: TGTGCCAGCAGTTACTGGGGGGAGGCTATGGAGACCCAGTACTTC

size: -
J: TRBJ2-1
V: TRBV6-5
D: -
CDR3: CASARDRSYNEQFF
DNA: TGTGCCAGCGCTCGAGACAGGAGCTACAATGAGCAGTTCTTC

size: -
J: TRBJ2-1
V: TRBV5-6
D: TRBD2
CDR3: CASSGGDNEQFF
DNA: TGTGCCAGCTCGGGGGGAGACAATGAGCAGTTCTTC

size: -
J: TRBJ1-2
V: TRBV6-5
D: -
CDR3: CASSRTENYGYTF
DNA: TGTGCCAGCAGTCGAACAGAGAACTATGGCTACACCTTC

size: many
J: TRBJ1-1
V: TRBV2
D: TRBD1
CDR3: CASIDLAGGTEAFF
DNA: TGTGCCAGCATAGACTTGGCAGGGGGGACTGAAGCTTTCTTT

size: -
J: TRBJ1-3
V: TRBV5-1
D: TRBD1
CDR3: CASSFGQAAGNTIYF
DNA: TGCGCCAGCAGCTTCGGACAGGCAGCTGGAAACACCATATATTTT

size: -
J: TRBJ2-7
V: TRBV10-3
D: TRBD2
CDR3: CAISEKGGGLAGASYEQYF
DNA: TGTGCCATCAGTGAAAAGGGAGGGGGACTAGCGGGGGCCTCCTACGAGCAGTACTTC

size: -
J: TRBJ1-1
V: TRBV29-1
D: TRBD1
CDR3: CSVGDREAFF
DNA: TGCAGCGTGGGGGACAGGGAAGCTTTCTTT

size: -
J: TRBJ1-6
V: TRBV27
D: TRBD1
CDR3: CASSLKQGRSDSPLHF
DNA: TGTGCCAGCAGTTTAAAACAGGGGAGGAGTGATTCACCCCTCCACTTT

size: -
J: TRBJ2-3
V: TRBV7-3
D: -
CDR3: CASSQNRGLTDTQYF
DNA: TGTGCCAGCAGCCAAAACAGGGGACTCACAGATACGCAGTATTTT

size: once
J: TRBJ2-7
V: TRBV19
D: -
CDR3: CASAEAGTSAYEQYF
DNA: TGTGCCAGTGCAGAAGCCGGGACATCAGCCTACGAGCAGTACTTC

size: few
J: TRBJ2-3
V: TRBV5-1
D: -
CDR3: CASSPQGPTDTQYF
DNA: TGCGCCAGCAGCCCTCAGGGTCCCACAGATACGCAGTATTTT

size: few
J: TRBJ2-5
V: TRBV5-6
D: -
CDR3: CASSRGTAEETQYF
DNA: TGTGCCAGCAGCCGCGGGACAGCCGAAGAGACCCAGTACTTC

size: -
J: TRBJ2-7
V: TRBV4-1
D: TRBD1
CDR3: CASSRQVSTGGWSYEQYF
DNA: TGCGCCAGCAGCCGACAAGTTTCAACAGGGGGCTGGTCCTACGAGCAGTACTTC

size: -
J: TRBJ2-1
V: TRBV2
D: -
CDR3: CASSSGTYNEQFF
DNA: TGTGCCAGCAGTTCCGGGACCTACAATGAGCAGTTCTTC

size: few
J: TRBJ1-5
V: TRBV6-1
D: -
CDR3: CASSEGQMNQPQHF
DNA: TGTGCCAGCAGTGAAGGGCAGATGAATCAGCCCCAGCATTTT

size: -
J: TRBJ1-1
V: TRBV7-9
D: -
CDR3: CASSHLGEIDTEAFF
DNA: TGTGCCAGCAGCCACCTCGGGGAGATCGACACTGAAGCTTTCTTT

size: -
J: TRBJ1-2
V: TRBV18
D: -
CDR3: CASSPTPEVDYGYTF
DNA: TGTGCCAGCTCACCGACCCCGGAGGTGGATTATGGCTACACCTTC

size: -
J: TRBJ1-1
V: TRBV6-5
D: TRBD1
CDR3: CASRTGERAFF
DNA: TGTGCCAGCAGAACAGGGGAGAGGGCTTTCTTT

size: -
J: TRBJ2-7
V: TRBV4-1
D: TRBD1
CDR3: CASSQGTGGNEQYF
DNA: TGCGCCAGCAGCCAGGGGACAGGGGGCAACGAGCAGTACTTC

size: once
J: TRBJ1-6
V: TRBV3-1/TRBV3-2
D: TRBD1
CDR3: CASSQRTGINSPLHF
DNA: TGTGCCAGCAGCCAACGGACAGGGATTAATTCACCCCTCCACTTT

size: -
J: TRBJ2-1
V: TRBV28
D: TRBD2
CDR3: CASSLAGGPSSYNEQFF
DNA: TGTGCCAGCAGTTTAGCGGGAGGACCAAGCTCCTACAATGAGCAGTTCTTC

size: -
J: TRBJ2-7
V: TRBV28
D: -
CDR3: CASSLLQGYEQYF
DNA: TGTGCCAGCAGTTTATTACAGGGCTACGAGCAGTACTTC

size: -
J: TRBJ1-4
V: TRBV24-1
D: TRBD1
CDR3: CATSDLSQGTGVIEKLFF
DNA: TGTGCCACCAGTGATTTGAGTCAGGGGACAGGGGTTATTGAAAAACTGTTTTTT

size: -
J: TRBJ2-1
V: TRBV19
D: TRBD2
CDR3: CASSRTSGEIYNEQFF
DNA: TGTGCCAGTAGTCGGACTAGCGGGGAAATCTACAATGAGCAGTTCTTC

size: -
J: TRBJ1-1
V: TRBV14
D: -
CDR3: CASSPYDSYEAFF
DNA: TGTGCCAGCAGCCCTTATGACAGCTATGAAGCTTTCTTT

size: many
J: TRBJ1-5
V: TRBV18
D: -
CDR3: CASSPDGTRNQPQHF
DNA: TGTGCCAGCTCCCCAGATGGGACACGCAATCAGCCCCAGCATTTT

size: -
J: TRBJ2-7
V: TRBV5-1
D: TRBD1
CDR3: CASSSIPGTAYEQYF
DNA: TGCGCCAGCAGCTCGATCCCCGGGACAGCCTACGAGCAGTACTTC

size: -
J: TRBJ2-3
V: TRBV7-2
D: TRBD1
CDR3: CASSLVRVRGPGDTQYF
DNA: TGTGCCAGCAGCTTAGTACGGGTCAGGGGGCCCGGAGATACGCAGTATTTT

size: -
J: TRBJ1-2
V: TRBV3-1/TRBV3-2
D: -
CDR3: CASSQAGSRGYTF
DNA: TGTGCCAGCAGCCAAGCGGGGAGTCGGGGCTACACCTTC

size: -
J: TRBJ1-2
V: TRBV7-8
D: -
CDR3: CASSSHLDGNYGYTF
DNA: TGTGCCAGCAGCTCCCATCTAGACGGTAACTATGGCTACACCTTC

size: -
J: TRBJ2-1
V: TRBV24-1
D: -
CDR3: CATSDRTGSEQFF
DNA: TGTGCCACCAGTGACCGCACAGGTAGTGAGCAGTTCTTC

size: -
J: TRBJ2-7
V: TRBV10-3
D: TRBD1
CDR3: CAISEEGQGAYEQYF
DNA: TGTGCCATCAGTGAGGAGGGACAGGGGGCCTACGAGCAGTACTTC

size: -
J: TRBJ1-6
V: TRBV19
D: -
CDR3: CASSRADYSPLHF
DNA: TGTGCCAGTAGTAGGGCAGATTATTCACCCCTCCACTTT

size: -
J: TRBJ2-7
V: TRBV9
D: TRBD2
CDR3: CASSVGLAVEQYF
DNA: TGTGCCAGCAGCGTAGGACTAGCCGTTGAGCAGTACTTC

size: once
J: TRBJ1-4
V: TRBV7-9
D: -
CDR3: CASSLELSNEKLFF
DNA: TGTGCCAGCAGCTTAGAACTGAGTAATGAAAAACTGTTTTTT